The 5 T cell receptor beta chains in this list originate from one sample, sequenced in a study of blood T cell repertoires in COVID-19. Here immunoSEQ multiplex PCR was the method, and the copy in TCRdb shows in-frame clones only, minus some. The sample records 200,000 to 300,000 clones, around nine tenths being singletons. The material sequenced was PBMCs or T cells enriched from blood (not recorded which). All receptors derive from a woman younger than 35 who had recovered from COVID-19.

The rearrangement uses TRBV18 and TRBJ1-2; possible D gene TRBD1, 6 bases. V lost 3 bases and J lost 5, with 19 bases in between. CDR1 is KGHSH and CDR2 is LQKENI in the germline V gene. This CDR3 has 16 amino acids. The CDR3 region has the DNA TGTGCCAGCTCACCCCTAACAGGGCAGGAAGATTATGGCTACACCTTC. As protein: CASSPLTGQEDYGYTF.

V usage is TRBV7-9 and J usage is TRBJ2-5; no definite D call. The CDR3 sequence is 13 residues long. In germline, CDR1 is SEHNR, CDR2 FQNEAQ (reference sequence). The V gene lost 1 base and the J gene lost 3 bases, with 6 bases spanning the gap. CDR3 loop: CASSLGLEETQYF. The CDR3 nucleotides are TGTGCCAGCAGCTTAGGACTTGAAGAGACCCAGTACTTC.

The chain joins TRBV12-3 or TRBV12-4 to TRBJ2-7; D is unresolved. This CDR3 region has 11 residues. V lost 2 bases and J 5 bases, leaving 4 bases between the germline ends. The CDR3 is CASSLRNEQYF. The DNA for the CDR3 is TGTGCCAGCAGTTTACGTAACGAGCAGTACTTC.

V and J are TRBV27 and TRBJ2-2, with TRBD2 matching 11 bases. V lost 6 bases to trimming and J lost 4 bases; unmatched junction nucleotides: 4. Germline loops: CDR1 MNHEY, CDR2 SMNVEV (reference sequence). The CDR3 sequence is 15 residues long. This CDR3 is CASRLLAGATGELFF. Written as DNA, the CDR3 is TGTGCCAGCAGACTACTAGCGGGAGCCACCGGGGAGCTGTTTTTT.

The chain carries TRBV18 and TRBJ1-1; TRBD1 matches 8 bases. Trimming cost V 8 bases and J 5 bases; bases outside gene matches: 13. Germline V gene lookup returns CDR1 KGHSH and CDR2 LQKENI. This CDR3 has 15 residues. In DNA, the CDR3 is TGTGCCAGCACAGGACAGGGAGGGGTGACGACTGAAGCTTTCTTT. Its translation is CASTGQGGVTTEAFF.